The 15 T cell receptor beta chains given below trace back to one sample, sequenced in a study of regulatory T cells in long-lasting Graves disease. To make TCR beta libraries, researchers used iRepertoire HTBI primers and Arm-PCR of CDR3 regions. TCRdb ran MiXCR on the multiplex PCR reads and lists one entry per CDR3 protein. The data hold a few hundred thousand distinct CDR3 sequences, with about 15% observed a single time. The time point was: newly diagnosed GD, antithyroid drugs for less than 3 months. Following extraction of RNA from PBMCs, that RNA was used to make the TCR library. These data were also reused for a study on T cells in Graves' hyperthyroidism and ophthalmopathy.

The sample consisted of peripheral blood mononuclear cells (PBMCs), taken at new diagnosis, from a patient treated with antithyroid drugs. These receptors were obtained from a woman aged 45-65 years with Graves disease.

This clonotype was recorded many times. The rearrangement uses TRBV7-8 and TRBJ1-1; D not resolved. Trimming removed 5 bases at V and 1 base at J, with 14 bases between. CDR1 and CDR2 from the germline V gene are SGHVS and FQNEAQ. This CDR3 contains 15 residues. This CDR3 is CASSRSGAQNTEAFF. DNA of the CDR3: TGTGCCAGCAGCCGATCAGGAGCCCAGAACACTGAAGCTTTCTTT.

This clonotype has a count of ten or more. This rearrangement joins TRBV6-5 to TRBJ2-2; 7 bases match TRBD2. V lost 0 bases to trimming and J lost 3 bases; unmatched junction nucleotides: 10. In germline, CDR1 is MNHEY, CDR2 SVGAGI. The CDR3 runs to 18 residues. Here the CDR3 DNA reads TGTGCCAGCAGTTACTCGGGTTTCGCGGGAGTGGACACCGGGGAGCTGTTTTTT. As protein: CASSYSGFAGVDTGELFF.

In its sample, this clonotype was seen many times. V gene TRBV6-5 combines with J gene TRBJ1-2, with D uncertain. Trimming pared 0 bases from V and 4 bases from J, leaving 12 bases between. The CDR3 contains 15 residues. In germline, CDR1 is MNHEY, CDR2 SVGAGI. The CDR3 DNA follows: TGTGCCAGCAGTTACTCGGTGGTGGACGTCTATGGCTACACCTTC. Protein product: CASSYSVVDVYGYTF.

The rearrangement joins TRBV11-2 to TRBJ2-7; 8 bases align to TRBD1. The germline V gene has CDR1 SGHAT and CDR2 FQNNGV. The ends lost 3 bases at V and 7 bases at J; junction bases unmatched: 8. This CDR3 is built from 14 residues. CDR3 residues: CASSLGTGLREQYF. For the CDR3, the DNA is TGTGCCAGCAGCTTGGGGACAGGACTACGAGAGCAGTACTTC.

This clonotype occurred many times. The V and J genes are TRBV29-1 and TRBJ2-5; D gene ambiguous. V was shortened by 4 bases and J by 5 bases, with 5 bases between the two germline ends. CDR3 length: 10 amino acids. In germline, CDR1 is SQVTM, CDR2 ANQGSEA. The CDR3 sequence is CSVGMETQYF. The CDR3 DNA follows: TGCAGCGTTGGTATGGAGACCCAGTACTTC.

This clonotype has ten or more counts. V usage is TRBV3-1 and J usage is TRBJ2-3, with 7 bases matching TRBD1. Germline CDR1 reads LGHDT; CDR2 reads YNNKEL (reference sequence). The CDR3 has 16 amino acids. J was trimmed by 0 bases and V by 1 base; bases with no gene match: 4. The CDR3 reads CASSQGQGFSTDTQYF. CDR3 DNA sequence: TGTGCCAGCAGCCAAGGACAGGGTTTTAGCACAGATACGCAGTATTTT.

In its sample, this clonotype was seen many times. V gene TRBV7-9 combines with J gene TRBJ2-3; no clear D. Germline CDR1 SEHNR, CDR2 FQNEAQ (reference sequence). CDR3 length equals 15 residues. Between the trimmed V and J ends, which lost 3 bases and 2 bases, there was a span of 12 bases. CDR3 sequence: CASSLAQDLTDTQYF. Written as DNA, the CDR3 is TGTGCCAGCAGCTTGGCTCAGGATCTCACAGATACGCAGTATTTT.

V gene TRBV24-1 combines with J gene TRBJ1-2; 12 nucleotides agree with TRBD1. The CDR3 is 17 amino acids. Germline loops: CDR1 KGHDR, CDR2 SFDVKD. Losses at the gene ends were 2 bases for V and 7 bases for J; bases not matched to a gene: 10. CDR3 bases: TGTGCCACCAGTGATTGGGGACCGGGACAGGGGGCTCGTGGCTACACCTTC. The encoded protein is CATSDWGPGQGARGYTF.

The chain employs TRBV6-7 and TRBJ2-2; TRBD2 aligns across 7 bases. TRBV6-7 is given ORF status, its function remaining uncertain. CDR3 length: 14 residues. With 8 bases clipped from V and 2 bases from J, the junction kept 5 bases outside the gene matches. The CDR3 DNA sequence: TGTGCCAGCCCCACTAGCGCAAACACCGGGGAGCTGTTTTTT. It is translated as CASPTSANTGELFF.

This clonotype was observed a few times. V usage is TRBV28 and J usage is TRBJ2-3; TRBD2 is a possible D gene (6 bases). The CDR3 loop spans 17 amino acids. The V and J ends lost 5 bases and 0 bases respectively, with 18 bases between them. Germline V gene sequence: CDR1 MDHEN, CDR2 SYDVKM. The CDR3 nucleotides read TGTGCCAGCAGTCCGCCCAACCCTAGCGAGAGCACAGATACGCAGTATTTT. This sequence encodes CASSPPNPSESTDTQYF.

The V call is TRBV18, the J call TRBJ1-2, with unresolved D. Germline-derived CDR1 and CDR2 are KGHSH and LQKENI. The CDR3 has 13 residues. V was clipped by 6 bases and J by 3 bases, with 11 bases between them. The CDR3 here is CASSTGEDYGYTF. The CDR3 region has the DNA TGTGCCAGCTCCACCGGGGAAGACTATGGCTACACCTTC.

The CDR3 DNA reads as TGTGCCAGCAGCGTAGCGGGAACAGGGTTTCTATACAATGAGCAGTTCTTC. Protein product: CASSVAGTGFLYNEQFF. The chain has TRBV9 and TRBJ2-1; D is perhaps TRBD1 (6 bases). The CDR3 extends over 17 amino acids. CDR1 and CDR2 (germline): SGDLS, YYNGEE. V shed 0 bases and J shed 4 bases, with 17 bases lying between them.

There are many counts of this clonotype. This chain links TRBV3-1 with TRBJ2-5, with D hard to call. CDR1 LGHDT and CDR2 YNNKEL come from the germline V gene (reference sequence). This CDR3 is 15 amino acids long. V dropped 0 bases and J dropped 4 bases, with 12 bases sitting between them. The CDR3 coding sequence is TGTGCCAGCAGCCAAGATCTGGGAAAGGTAGAGACCCAGTACTTC. It encodes CASSQDLGKVETQYF.

This clonotype came up many times. CDR3 sequence (DNA): TGTGCCAGCATCACGCAGGGAGATACGCAGTATTTT. Its translation is CASITQGDTQYF. The rearrangement uses TRBV12-3 or TRBV12-4 and TRBJ2-3; maybe TRBD1 (5 bases). CDR3 length equals 12 residues. Trimming cost V 7 bases and J 5 bases, with 10 bases left between them.

The gene calls are TRBV7-6 and TRBJ2-1, with 11 bases aligning to TRBD2. The CDR3 has 15 residues. Germline V lookup: CDR1 SGHVS, CDR2 FNYEAQ. Germline trimming cut 2 bases from V and 8 bases from J; bases unmatched to any gene: 5. CDR3 bases: TGTGCCAGCAGCTTATCCGGGACTAGCGGCGATGAGCAGTTCTTC. This encodes CASSLSGTSGDEQFF. Full variable domain (missing parts from reference TRBV7-6 and TRBJ2-1): GAGVSQSPRYKVTKRGQDVALRCDPISGHVSLYWYRQALGQGPEFLTYFNYEAQQDKSGLPNDRFSAERPEGSISTLTIQRTEQRDSAMYRCASSLSGTSGDEQFFGPGTRLTVL.